This T cell receptor beta chain was sequenced in a study of tumor and adjacent non-tumor tissue in lung cancer. Study at large: The cohort had under 15 adenocarcinoma, 2 squamous cell and 1 small cell patients. Patients were aged 31 to 76, approximately 11 men and 4 to 6 women, stage I to III. Each sample yielded about 4.17 million productive TCRbeta reads on average. Study-wide points: Tumor tissue had significantly higher TCR diversity than normal lung.

Concerning this clonotype itself: Antigen specificity is unknown.

A modified ARM-PCR protocol with three rounds of nested PCR amplified TCRbeta. TCRdb reprocessed the multiplex PCR reads with MiXCR, giving one entry per CDR3 protein. The sample shows roughly 75,000 distinct CDR3 sequences, around 74% of them seen only once. The template was RNA from unsorted bulk tissue. This CDR3 contains 10 residues. V gave up 10 bases and J gave up 10 bases, with 13 bases separating them. CDR1 is WNHNN and CDR2 is SYGVQD in the germline V gene (reference sequence). Sequenced material: lung tumor tissue. The sequence was obtained from a woman aged 45-59 years with non-small cell lung cancer. V and J are TRBV10-1 and TRBJ1-2, with D unresolved. CDR3 region: CATQTGDYTF. CDR3 nucleotides: TGCGCCACTCAAACGGGTGACTACACCTTC.